A single sample gave rise to the 18 T cell receptor beta chains below, sequenced in a study of cytomegalovirus exposure and HLA in healthy donors. Primers: 60 Vbeta forward and 13 Jbeta reverse. Profiling relied on immunoSEQ multiplex PCR, and the TCRdb table lists in-frame clones only, not all of them. The table has 240,000 or so clones, around 81% seen once. Sequencing was done on a sample of PBMCs. These receptors all stem from a woman in her sixties or seventies in good health and CMV-seropositive.

The chain recombines TRBV19 with TRBJ1-5; D unresolved. Trimming removed 5 bases from V and 0 bases from J, with 11 bases in between. CDR1 is LNHDA and CDR2 is SQIVND in the germline V gene (reference sequence). The CDR3 contains 15 residues. The CDR3 nucleotides read TGTGCCAGTAGTTTGGGCAGAATTAGCAATCAGCCCCAGCATTTT. Translated: CASSLGRISNQPQHF.

The J gene is TRBJ1-4, the V gene TRBV6-1; tentative D call: TRBD1 (5 bases). CDR1 is MNHNS and CDR2 is SASEGT in the germline V gene. The CDR3 is made up of 15 amino acids. Trimming left V 6 bases short and J 0 bases short, with 11 bases between. CDR3 loop: CASSADRATNEKLFF. CDR3 coding DNA: TGTGCCAGCAGCGCCGACAGAGCAACTAATGAAAAACTGTTTTTT.

This clone was counted between two and nine times. The chain uses TRBV25-1 and TRBJ2-3; 10 nucleotides agree with TRBD2. V lost 4 bases to trimming and J lost 4 bases; unmatched junction nucleotides: 8. This CDR3 has 16 amino acids. Germline assignment: CDR1 MGHDK and CDR2 SYGVNS. CDR3 amino acids: CASSVPLAGYSDTQYF. The CDR3, as DNA: TGTGCCAGCAGTGTTCCACTAGCGGGGTACTCAGATACGCAGTATTTT.

The chain couples TRBV7-9 to TRBJ2-7, with D perhaps matching TRBD2 (6 bases). The V end was cut by 1 base, the J end by 5 bases, with 12 bases between. The CDR3 has 14 amino acids. The germline V gene encodes CDR1 SEHNR and CDR2 FQNEAQ (reference sequence). The CDR3 loop reads CASSLGSGGHEQYF. CDR3 in DNA: TGTGCCAGCAGCTTAGGTAGCGGAGGCCACGAGCAGTACTTC. Full variable domain (outside the CDR3, taken from reference TRBV7-9 and TRBJ2-7): DTGVSQNPRHKITKRGQNVTFRCDPISEHNRLYWYRQTLGQGPEFLTYFQNEAQLEKSRLLSDRFSAERPKGSFSTLEIQRTEQGDSAMYLCASSLGSGGHEQYFGPGTRLTVT.

The rearrangement joins TRBV9 to TRBJ1-3; 8 bases agree with TRBD1. V gave up 4 bases and J gave up 2 bases; unmatched junction bases: 5. The germline gives CDR1 SGDLS, CDR2 YYNGEE. The CDR3 is 15 residues long. This CDR3 reads CASSPSQGAGNTIYF. In DNA, the CDR3 is TGTGCCAGCAGCCCCTCACAGGGGGCTGGAAACACCATATATTTT.

The chain is built from TRBV5-6 and TRBJ2-1, with 9 bases aligning to TRBD2. This CDR3 is 17 amino acids long. Trimming took 0 bases from V and 7 from J; bases not matched to a gene: 11. Germline V CDR1 and CDR2: SGHDT, YYEEEE. The CDR3 DNA follows: TGTGCCAGCAGCTTGGGCTTGCACCTAGCGGGAAGGAATGAGCAGTTCTTC. This gives the protein CASSLGLHLAGRNEQFF.

This chain joins TRBV27 and TRBJ1-1; D unclear. CDR1 is MNHEY, CDR2 SMNVEV, per germline (reference sequence). The CDR3 sequence is 11 residues long. Trimming pared 6 bases from V and 4 bases from J, leaving 6 bases between. The CDR3 sequence: CASRRGTEAFF. For the CDR3, the DNA is TGTGCCAGCAGACGCGGCACTGAAGCTTTCTTT.

This clone has only a few counts. The chain couples TRBV5-1 to TRBJ1-2; 7 bases agree with TRBD1. Per the germline V gene, CDR1 is SGHRS and CDR2 is YFSETQ. The CDR3 runs 15 residues. V lost 2 bases, J lost 4 bases, and 8 bases stayed unmatched. In DNA form, the CDR3 reads TGCGCCAGCAGCTTTGGACAGGCGGCACTCTATGGCTACACCTTC. Its protein product is CASSFGQAALYGYTF. Together with reference TRBV5-1 and TRBJ1-2, the CDR3 gives the full variable domain: KAGVTQTPRYLIKTRGQQVTLSCSPISGHRSVSWYQQTPGQGLQFLFEYFSETQRNKGNFPGRFSGRQFSNSRSEMNVSTLELGDSALYLCASSFGQAALYGYTFGSGTRLTVV.

CDR3 in DNA: TGTGCCAGCAGTGATGGGAGACGCGGGTCTTACAATGAGCAGTTCTTC. Translation gives CASSDGRRGSYNEQFF. The chain employs TRBV6-1 and TRBJ2-1; maybe TRBD2 (5 bases). The CDR3 runs to 16 residues. V dropped 3 bases and J dropped 4 bases, with 16 bases sitting between them. CDR1 is MNHNS and CDR2 is SASEGT in the germline V gene.

This clone was counted only a few times. The chain joins TRBV6-1 to TRBJ2-3; 7 positions agree with TRBD1. V lost 6 bases to trimming and J lost 9 bases; unmatched junction nucleotides: 9. CDR3 length: 13 amino acids. From germline, CDR1 is MNHNS and CDR2 SASEGT. In nucleotides, the CDR3 is TGTGCCAGCAGAGCCGACAGGGTTGGAACGCAGTATTTT. Protein: CASRADRVGTQYF.

The rearrangement uses TRBV9 and TRBJ2-7, with D tentatively TRBD1 (6 bases). Germline CDR1 is SGDLS and CDR2 is YYNGEE. CDR3 length: 16 amino acids. Trimming took off 4 bases at V and 6 bases at J, with 23 bases between the two ends. CDR3 region: CASSLRPQGPLGEQYF. The CDR3 DNA reads TGTGCCAGCAGCCTACGGCCGCAGGGGCCCCTGGGCGAGCAGTACTTC.

The count of this clone is one. This chain uses TRBV4-2 with TRBJ2-7, with D unresolved. The CDR3 has 13 residues. Trimming stripped 1 base from V and 2 bases from J, with 6 bases between. The germline V gene encodes CDR1 LGHNA and CDR2 YNFKEQ. CDR3 protein: CASSQVPAYEQYF. As DNA, the CDR3 is TGTGCCAGCAGCCAAGTGCCGGCCTACGAGCAGTACTTC.

The chain has TRBV7-3 and TRBJ2-5; tentative D call: TRBD2 (5 bases). The V and J ends lost 2 bases and 4 bases respectively, with 11 bases between them. The CDR3 extends over 14 amino acids. CDR1 is SGHTA and CDR2 is FQGTGA in the germline V gene. CDR3 loop: CASSLSGNGETQYF. The CDR3 nucleotides read TGTGCCAGCAGCTTATCGGGGAATGGAGAGACCCAGTACTTC. Full variable domain (outside the CDR3, taken from reference TRBV7-3 and TRBJ2-5): GAGVSQTPSNKVTEKGKYVELRCDPISGHTALYWYRQSLGQGPEFLIYFQGTGAADDSGLPNDRFFAVRPEGSVSTLKIQRTERGDSAVYLCASSLSGNGETQYFGPGTRLLVL.

J is TRBJ2-7 and V is TRBV5-1, with D possibly matching TRBD2 (6 bases). This CDR3 has 14 residues. Per germline, CDR1 SGHRS and CDR2 YFSETQ. V was clipped by 0 bases and J by 11 bases, with 18 bases between them. CDR3 sequence (DNA): TGCGCCAGCAGCTTGGCCGAACCCCGGGAGACGAAGTACTTC. Protein sequence: CASSLAEPRETKYF.

The CDR3 DNA is TGTGCCAGCTCACCGATCCAGGGTGCTGAAGCTTTCTTT. Its protein is CASSPIQGAEAFF. The rearrangement uses TRBV18 and TRBJ1-1; D may be TRBD1 (5 bases). V was pared by 3 bases and J by 6 bases, with 11 bases between. Per the germline V gene, CDR1 is KGHSH and CDR2 is LQKENI. The length of the CDR3 is 13 residues. Using reference TRBV18 and TRBJ1-1 for the parts outside the CDR3, the full variable domain is NAGVMQNPRHLVRRRGQEARLRCSPMKGHSHVYWYRQLPEEGLKFMVYLQKENIIDESGMPKERFSAEFPKEGPSILRIQQVVRGDSAAYFCASSPIQGAEAFFGQGTRLTVV.

This chain uses TRBV27 with TRBJ1-1; perhaps TRBD1 as D (6 bases). CDR1 and CDR2 (germline): MNHEY, SMNVEV (reference sequence). Trimming removed 5 bases at V and 3 bases at J, with 13 bases between. This CDR3 spans 14 amino acids. The CDR3: CASSLQGRDTEAFF. The DNA of the CDR3 is TGTGCCAGCAGTCTACAGGGAAGGGACACTGAAGCTTTCTTT.

V gene TRBV4-2 combines with J gene TRBJ2-7; a possible D gene is TRBD2 (5 bases). CDR1 is LGHNA, CDR2 YNFKEQ, per germline. V was shortened by 1 base and J by 6 bases, with 13 bases between the two germline ends. The CDR3 spans 14 residues. The CDR3 region is CASSQGRGEGEQYF. The DNA of the CDR3 is TGTGCCAGCAGCCAAGGTCGGGGAGAGGGCGAGCAGTACTTC.

The chain recombines TRBV2 with TRBJ1-2; the match to TRBD1 covers 9 bases. J gave up 4 bases and V 10 bases, and 7 bases lay outside the gene matches. Germline values: CDR1 SNHLY, CDR2 FYNNEI. This CDR3 has 13 amino acids. The DNA for the CDR3 is TGTGCCATTCAGGGACAGGGAGGCTATGGCTACACCTTC. This translates into CAIQGQGGYGYTF.